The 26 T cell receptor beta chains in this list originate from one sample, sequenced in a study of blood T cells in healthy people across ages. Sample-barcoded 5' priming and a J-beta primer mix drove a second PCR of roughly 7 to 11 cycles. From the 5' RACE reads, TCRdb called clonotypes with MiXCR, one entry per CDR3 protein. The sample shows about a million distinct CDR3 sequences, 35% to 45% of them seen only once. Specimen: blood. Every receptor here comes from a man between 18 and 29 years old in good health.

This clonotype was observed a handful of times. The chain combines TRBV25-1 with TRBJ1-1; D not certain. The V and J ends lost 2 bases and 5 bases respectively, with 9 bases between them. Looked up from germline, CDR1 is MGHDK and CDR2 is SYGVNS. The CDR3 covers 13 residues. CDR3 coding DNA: TGTGCCAGCAGTGAAGGGTCGGAAACTGAAGCTTTCTTT. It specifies CASSEGSETEAFF.

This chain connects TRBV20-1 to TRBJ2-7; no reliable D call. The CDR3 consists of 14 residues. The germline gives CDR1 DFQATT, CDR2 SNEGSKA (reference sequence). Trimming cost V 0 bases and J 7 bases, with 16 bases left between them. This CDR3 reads CSAREALGYNEQYF. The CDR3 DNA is TGCAGTGCTAGAGAGGCCCTGGGTTACAATGAGCAGTACTTC.

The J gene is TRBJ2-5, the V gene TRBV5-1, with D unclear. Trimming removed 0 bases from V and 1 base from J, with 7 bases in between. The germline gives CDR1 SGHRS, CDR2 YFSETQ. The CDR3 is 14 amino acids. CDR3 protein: CASSLGSVQETQYF. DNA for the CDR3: TGCGCCAGCAGCTTGGGTTCGGTCCAAGAGACCCAGTACTTC.

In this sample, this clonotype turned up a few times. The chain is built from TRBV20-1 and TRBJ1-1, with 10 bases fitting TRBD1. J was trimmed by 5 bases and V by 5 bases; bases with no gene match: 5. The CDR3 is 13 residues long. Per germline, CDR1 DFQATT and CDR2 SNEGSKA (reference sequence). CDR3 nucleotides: TGCAGTGCTTTTAGGACAGGGGGAACTGAAGCTTTCTTT. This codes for CSAFRTGGTEAFF.

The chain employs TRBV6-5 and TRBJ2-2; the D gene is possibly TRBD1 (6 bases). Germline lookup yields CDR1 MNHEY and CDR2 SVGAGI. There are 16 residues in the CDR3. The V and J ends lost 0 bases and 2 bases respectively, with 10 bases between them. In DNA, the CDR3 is TGTGCCAGCAGTTACTCGCAGGGGCGTAACACCGGGGAGCTGTTTTTT. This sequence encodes CASSYSQGRNTGELFF.

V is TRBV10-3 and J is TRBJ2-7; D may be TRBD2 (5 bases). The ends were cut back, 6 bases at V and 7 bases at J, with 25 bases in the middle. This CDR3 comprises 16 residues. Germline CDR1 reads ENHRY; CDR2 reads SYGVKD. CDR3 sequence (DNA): TGTGCCATCAGGAAGCAAGGGAGAACCACTCCTGAAGAGCAGTACTTC. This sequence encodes CAIRKQGRTTPEEQYF.

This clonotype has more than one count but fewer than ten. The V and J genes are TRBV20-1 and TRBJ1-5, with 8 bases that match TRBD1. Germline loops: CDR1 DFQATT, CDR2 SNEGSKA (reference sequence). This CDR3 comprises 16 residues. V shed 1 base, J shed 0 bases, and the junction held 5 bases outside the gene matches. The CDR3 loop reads CSARATGGSSNQPQHF. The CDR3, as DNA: TGCAGTGCTAGAGCCACAGGGGGAAGTAGCAATCAGCCCCAGCATTTT.

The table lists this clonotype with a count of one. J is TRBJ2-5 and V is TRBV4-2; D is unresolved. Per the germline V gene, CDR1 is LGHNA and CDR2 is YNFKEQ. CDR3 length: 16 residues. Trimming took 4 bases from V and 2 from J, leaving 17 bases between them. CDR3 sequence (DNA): TGTGCCAGCAGCCTTAATCGCCCGACAACACAAGAGACCCAGTACTTC. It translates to CASSLNRPTTQETQYF.

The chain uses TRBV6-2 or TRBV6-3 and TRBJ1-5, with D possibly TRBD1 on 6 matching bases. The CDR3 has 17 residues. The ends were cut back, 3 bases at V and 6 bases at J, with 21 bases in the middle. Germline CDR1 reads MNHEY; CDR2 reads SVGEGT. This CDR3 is CASSYLPAGVGSQPQHF. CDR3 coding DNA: TGTGCCAGCAGTTATCTTCCGGCAGGGGTCGGCAGTCAGCCCCAGCATTTT.

As DNA, the CDR3 is TGCGCCAGCAGCTCCTTAGCTCAGCCCTCCTCTGGGGCCAACGTCCTGACTTTC. The encoded protein is CASSSLAQPSSGANVLTF. V and J are TRBV5-1 and TRBJ2-6; D is unresolved. The CDR3 has 18 amino acids. The V gene's germline CDR1 is SGHRS and CDR2 YFSETQ. V gave up 3 bases and J gave up 0 bases, with 16 bases separating them.

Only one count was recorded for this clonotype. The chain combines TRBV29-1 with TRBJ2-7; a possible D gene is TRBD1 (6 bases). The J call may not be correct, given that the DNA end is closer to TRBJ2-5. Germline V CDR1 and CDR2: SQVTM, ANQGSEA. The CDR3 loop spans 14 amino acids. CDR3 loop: CSVEDAAGAETQYF. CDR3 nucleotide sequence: TGCAGCGTTGAAGATGCCGCAGGGGCAGAGACCCAGTACTTC.

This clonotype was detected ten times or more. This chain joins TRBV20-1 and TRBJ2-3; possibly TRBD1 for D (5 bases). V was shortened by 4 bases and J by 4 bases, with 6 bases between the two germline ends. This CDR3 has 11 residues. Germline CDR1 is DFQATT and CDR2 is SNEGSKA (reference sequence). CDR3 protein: CSAIQADTQYF. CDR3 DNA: TGCAGTGCTATACAGGCAGATACGCAGTATTTT.

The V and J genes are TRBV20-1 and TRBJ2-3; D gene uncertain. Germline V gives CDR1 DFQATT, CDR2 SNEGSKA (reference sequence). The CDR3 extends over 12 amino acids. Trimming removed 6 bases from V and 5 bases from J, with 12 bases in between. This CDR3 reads CSAPWPQDTQYF. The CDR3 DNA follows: TGCAGTGCACCCTGGCCCCAAGATACGCAGTATTTT.

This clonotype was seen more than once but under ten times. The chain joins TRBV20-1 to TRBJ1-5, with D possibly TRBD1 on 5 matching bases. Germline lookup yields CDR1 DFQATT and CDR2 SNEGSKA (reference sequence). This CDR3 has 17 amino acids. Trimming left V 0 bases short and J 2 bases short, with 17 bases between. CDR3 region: CSAREKTGLFRNQPQHF. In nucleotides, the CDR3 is TGCAGTGCTAGAGAGAAAACGGGGCTCTTCCGCAATCAGCCCCAGCATTTT.

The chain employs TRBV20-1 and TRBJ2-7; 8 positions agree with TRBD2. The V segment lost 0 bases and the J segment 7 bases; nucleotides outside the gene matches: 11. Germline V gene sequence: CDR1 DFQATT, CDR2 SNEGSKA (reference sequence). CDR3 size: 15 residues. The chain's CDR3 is CSARDPGGLYNEQYF. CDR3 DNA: TGCAGTGCTAGAGATCCGGGGGGGCTCTACAATGAGCAGTACTTC.

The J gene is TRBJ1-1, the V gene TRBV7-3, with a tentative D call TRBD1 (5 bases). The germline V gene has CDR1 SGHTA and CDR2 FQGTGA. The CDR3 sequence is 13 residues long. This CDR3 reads CATRTTANTEAFF. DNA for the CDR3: TGTGCTACAAGGACGACAGCGAACACTGAAGCTTTCTTT. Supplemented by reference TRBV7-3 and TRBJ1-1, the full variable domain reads GAGVSQTPSNKVTEKGKYVELRCDPISGHTALYWYRQSLGQGPEFLIYFQGTGAADDSGLPNDRFFAVRPEGSVSTLKIQRTERGDSAVYLCATRTTANTEAFFGQGTRLTVV.

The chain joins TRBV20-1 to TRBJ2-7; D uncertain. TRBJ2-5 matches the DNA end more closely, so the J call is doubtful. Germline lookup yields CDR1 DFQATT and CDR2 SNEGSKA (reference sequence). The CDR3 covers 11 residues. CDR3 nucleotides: TGCAGTGCTAGAGCTCTGGGGACCCAGTACTTC. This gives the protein CSARALGTQYF.

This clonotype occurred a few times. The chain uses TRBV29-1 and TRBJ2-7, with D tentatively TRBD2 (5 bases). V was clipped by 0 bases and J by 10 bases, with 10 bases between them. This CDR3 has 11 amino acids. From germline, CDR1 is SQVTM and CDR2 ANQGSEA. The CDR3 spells CSVEDSATQYF. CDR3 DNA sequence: TGCAGCGTTGAAGATAGCGCCACCCAGTACTTC.

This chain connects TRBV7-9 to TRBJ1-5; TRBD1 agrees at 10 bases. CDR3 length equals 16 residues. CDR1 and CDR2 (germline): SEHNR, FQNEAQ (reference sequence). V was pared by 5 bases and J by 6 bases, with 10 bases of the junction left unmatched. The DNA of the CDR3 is TGTGCCAGCAGCGCGACAGGGGGCTCGCATTCTCAGCCCCAGCATTTT. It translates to CASSATGGSHSQPQHF.

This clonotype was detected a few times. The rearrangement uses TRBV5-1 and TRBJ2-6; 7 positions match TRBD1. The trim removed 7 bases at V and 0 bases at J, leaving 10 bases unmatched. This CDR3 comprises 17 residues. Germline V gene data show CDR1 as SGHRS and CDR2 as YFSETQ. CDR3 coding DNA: TGCGCCAGCTTTGGGACAGCACTGTACTCTGGGGCCAACGTCCTGACTTTC. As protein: CASFGTALYSGANVLTF.

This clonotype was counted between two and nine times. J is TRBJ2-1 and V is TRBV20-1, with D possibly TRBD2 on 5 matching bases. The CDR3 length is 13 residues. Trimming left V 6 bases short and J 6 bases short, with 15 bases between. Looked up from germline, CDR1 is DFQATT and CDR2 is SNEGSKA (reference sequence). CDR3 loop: CSARRGDANEQFF. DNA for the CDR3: TGCAGTGCCAGACGGGGAGACGCCAATGAGCAGTTCTTC.

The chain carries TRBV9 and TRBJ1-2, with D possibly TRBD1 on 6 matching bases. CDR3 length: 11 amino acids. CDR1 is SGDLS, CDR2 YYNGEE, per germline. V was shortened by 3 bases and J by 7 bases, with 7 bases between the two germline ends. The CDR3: CASSGGAGYTF. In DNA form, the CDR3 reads TGTGCCAGCAGCGGGGGGGCTGGCTACACCTTC.

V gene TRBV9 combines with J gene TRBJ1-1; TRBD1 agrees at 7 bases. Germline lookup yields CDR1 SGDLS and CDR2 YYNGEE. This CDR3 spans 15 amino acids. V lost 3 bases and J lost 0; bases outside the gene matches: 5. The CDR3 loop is CASSAGDRLNTEAFF. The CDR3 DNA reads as TGTGCCAGCAGCGCCGGGGACAGACTGAACACTGAAGCTTTCTTT. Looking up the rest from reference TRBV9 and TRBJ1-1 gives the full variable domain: DSGVTQTPKHLITATGQRVTLRCSPRSGDLSVYWYQQSLDQGLQFLIQYYNGEERAKGNILERFSAQQFPDLHSELNLSSLELGDSALYFCASSAGDRLNTEAFFGQGTRLTVV.

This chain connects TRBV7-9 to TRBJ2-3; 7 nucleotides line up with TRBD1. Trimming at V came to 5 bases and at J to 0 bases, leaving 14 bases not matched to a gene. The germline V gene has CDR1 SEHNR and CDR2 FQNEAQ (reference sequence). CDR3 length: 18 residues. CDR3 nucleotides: TGTGCCAGCAGCCCCAAACTTGGGACAGAGTTCAGCACAGATACGCAGTATTTT. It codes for CASSPKLGTEFSTDTQYF.

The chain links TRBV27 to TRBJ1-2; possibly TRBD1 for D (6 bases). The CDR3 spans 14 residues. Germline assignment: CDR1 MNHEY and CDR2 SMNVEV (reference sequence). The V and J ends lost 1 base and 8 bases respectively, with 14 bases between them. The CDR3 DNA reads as TGTGCCAGCAGTTTATGGGGAGGGGGTAGAGGCTACACCTTC. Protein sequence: CASSLWGGGRGYTF.

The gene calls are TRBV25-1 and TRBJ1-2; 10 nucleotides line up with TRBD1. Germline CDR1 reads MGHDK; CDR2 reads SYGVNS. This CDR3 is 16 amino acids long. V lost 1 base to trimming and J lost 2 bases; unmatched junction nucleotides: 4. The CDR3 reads CASSEWEDRGNYGYTF. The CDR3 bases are TGTGCCAGCAGTGAATGGGAGGACAGGGGGAACTATGGCTACACCTTC.